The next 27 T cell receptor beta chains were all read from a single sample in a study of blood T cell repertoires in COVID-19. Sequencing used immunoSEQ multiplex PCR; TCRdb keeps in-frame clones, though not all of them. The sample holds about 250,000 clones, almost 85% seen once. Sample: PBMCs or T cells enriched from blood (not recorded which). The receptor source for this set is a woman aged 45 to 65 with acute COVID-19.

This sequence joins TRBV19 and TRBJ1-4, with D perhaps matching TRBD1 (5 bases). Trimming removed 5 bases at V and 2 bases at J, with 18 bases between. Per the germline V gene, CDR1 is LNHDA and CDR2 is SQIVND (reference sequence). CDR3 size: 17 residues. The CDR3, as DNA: TGTGCCAGTAGTGCCCGAAGGGGAAATGGTACTAATGAAAAACTGTTTTTT. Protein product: CASSARRGNGTNEKLFF.

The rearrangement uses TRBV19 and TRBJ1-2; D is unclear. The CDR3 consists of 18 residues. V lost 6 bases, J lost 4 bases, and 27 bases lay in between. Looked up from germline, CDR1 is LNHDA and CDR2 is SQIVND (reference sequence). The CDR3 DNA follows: TGTGCCAGTAGCCAAAGCCCTAGAGGCCGTCCTGATACCTATGGCTACACCTTC. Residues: CASSQSPRGRPDTYGYTF.

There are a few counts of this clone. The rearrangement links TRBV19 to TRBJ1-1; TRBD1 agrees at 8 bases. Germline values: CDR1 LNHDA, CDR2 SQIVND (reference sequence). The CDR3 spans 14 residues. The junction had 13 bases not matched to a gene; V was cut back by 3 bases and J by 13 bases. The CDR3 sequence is CASSIVFGQGGLFF. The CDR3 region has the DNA TGTGCCAGTAGTATCGTATTCGGACAGGGAGGGCTTTTCTTT.

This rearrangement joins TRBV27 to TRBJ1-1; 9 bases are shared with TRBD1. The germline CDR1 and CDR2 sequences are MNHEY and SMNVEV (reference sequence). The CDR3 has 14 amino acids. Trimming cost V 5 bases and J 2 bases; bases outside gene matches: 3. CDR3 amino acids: CASSRDRANTEAFF. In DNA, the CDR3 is TGTGCCAGCAGTCGGGACAGGGCTAACACTGAAGCTTTCTTT.

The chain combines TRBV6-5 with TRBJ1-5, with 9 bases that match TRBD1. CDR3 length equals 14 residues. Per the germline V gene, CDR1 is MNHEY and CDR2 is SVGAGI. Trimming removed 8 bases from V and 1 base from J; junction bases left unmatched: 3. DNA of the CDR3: TGTGCCAGCCTTGACAGGGGGAGCAATCAGCCCCAGCATTTT. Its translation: CASLDRGSNQPQHF.

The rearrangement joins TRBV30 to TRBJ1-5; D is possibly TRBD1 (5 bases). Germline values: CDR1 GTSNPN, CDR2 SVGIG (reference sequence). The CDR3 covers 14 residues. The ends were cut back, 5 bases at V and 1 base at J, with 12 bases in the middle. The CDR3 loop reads CAWARGGSNQPQHF. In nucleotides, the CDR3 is TGTGCCTGGGCCCGGGGGGGAAGCAATCAGCCCCAGCATTTT.

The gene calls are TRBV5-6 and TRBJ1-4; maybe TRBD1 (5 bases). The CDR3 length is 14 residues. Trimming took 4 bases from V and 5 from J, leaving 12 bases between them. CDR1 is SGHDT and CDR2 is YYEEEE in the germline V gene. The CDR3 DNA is TGTGCCAGCAGCCGGGCGGGGCAGAATGAAAAACTGTTTTTT. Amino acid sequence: CASSRAGQNEKLFF.

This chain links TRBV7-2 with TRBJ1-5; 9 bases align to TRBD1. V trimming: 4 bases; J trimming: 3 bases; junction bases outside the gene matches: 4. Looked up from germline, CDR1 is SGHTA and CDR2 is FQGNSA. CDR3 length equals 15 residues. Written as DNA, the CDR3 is TGTGCCAGCAGCTCGGGACAGGGATACAATCAGCCCCAGCATTTT. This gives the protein CASSSGQGYNQPQHF.

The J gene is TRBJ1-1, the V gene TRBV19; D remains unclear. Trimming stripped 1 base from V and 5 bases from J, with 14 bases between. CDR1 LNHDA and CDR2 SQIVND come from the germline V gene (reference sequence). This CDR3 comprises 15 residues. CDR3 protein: CASSIGEGWYTEAFF. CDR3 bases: TGTGCCAGTAGTATAGGGGAGGGCTGGTATACTGAAGCTTTCTTT.

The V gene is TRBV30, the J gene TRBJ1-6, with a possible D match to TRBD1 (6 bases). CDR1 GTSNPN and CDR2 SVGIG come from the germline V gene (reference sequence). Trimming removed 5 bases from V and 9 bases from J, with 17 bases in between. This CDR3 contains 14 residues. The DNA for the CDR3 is TGTGCCTGGTGCCGTACAGGGCAGGGTTCACCCCTCCACTTT. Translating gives CAWCRTGQGSPLHF.

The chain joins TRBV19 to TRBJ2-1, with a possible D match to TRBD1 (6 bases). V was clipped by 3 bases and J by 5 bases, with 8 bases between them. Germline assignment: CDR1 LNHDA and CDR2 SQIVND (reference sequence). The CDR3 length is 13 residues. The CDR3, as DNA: TGTGCCAGTAGTATTAACAGGGACAATGAGCAGTTCTTC. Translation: CASSINRDNEQFF.

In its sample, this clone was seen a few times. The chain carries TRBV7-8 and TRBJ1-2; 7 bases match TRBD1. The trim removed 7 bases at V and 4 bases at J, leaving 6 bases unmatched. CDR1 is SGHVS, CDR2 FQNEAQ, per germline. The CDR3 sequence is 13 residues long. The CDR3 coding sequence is TGTGCCAGCACCCAACAGGGGACCTATGGCTACACCTTC. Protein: CASTQQGTYGYTF.

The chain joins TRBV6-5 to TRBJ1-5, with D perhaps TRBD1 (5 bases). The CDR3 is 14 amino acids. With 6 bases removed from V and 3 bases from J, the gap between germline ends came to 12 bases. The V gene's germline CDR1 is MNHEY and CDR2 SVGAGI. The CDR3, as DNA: TGTGCCAGCAGAAACGGGGGGAACAATCAGCCCCAGCATTTT. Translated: CASRNGGNNQPQHF.

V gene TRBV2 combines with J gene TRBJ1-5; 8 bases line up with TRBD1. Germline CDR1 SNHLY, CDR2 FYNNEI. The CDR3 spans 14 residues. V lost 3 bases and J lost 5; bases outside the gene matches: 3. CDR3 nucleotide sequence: TGTGCCAGCAGTGATGACAGGGGCCATCAGCCCCAGCATTTT. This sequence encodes CASSDDRGHQPQHF.

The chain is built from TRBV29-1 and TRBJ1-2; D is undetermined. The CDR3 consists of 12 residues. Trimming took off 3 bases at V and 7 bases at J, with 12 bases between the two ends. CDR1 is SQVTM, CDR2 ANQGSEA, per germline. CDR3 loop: CSVDPPSGGYTF. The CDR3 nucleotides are TGCAGCGTTGATCCCCCATCGGGTGGCTACACCTTC.

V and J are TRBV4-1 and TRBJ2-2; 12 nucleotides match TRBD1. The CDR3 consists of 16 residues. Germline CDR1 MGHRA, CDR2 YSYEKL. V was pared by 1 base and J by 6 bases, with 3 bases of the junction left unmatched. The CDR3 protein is CASSQARDRGPGELFF. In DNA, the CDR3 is TGCGCCAGCAGCCAAGCGAGGGACAGGGGGCCCGGGGAGCTGTTTTTT.

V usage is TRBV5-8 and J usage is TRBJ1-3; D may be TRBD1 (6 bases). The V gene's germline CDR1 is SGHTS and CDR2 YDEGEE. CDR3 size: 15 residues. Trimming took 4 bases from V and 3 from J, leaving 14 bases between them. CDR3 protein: CASSPRTAIGNTIYF. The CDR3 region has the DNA TGTGCCAGCAGCCCGCGGACAGCTATTGGAAACACCATATATTTT.

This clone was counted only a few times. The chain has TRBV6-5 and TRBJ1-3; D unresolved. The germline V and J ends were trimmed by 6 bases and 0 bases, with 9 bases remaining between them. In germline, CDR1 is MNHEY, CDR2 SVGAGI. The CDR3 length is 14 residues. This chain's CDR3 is CASSGGNSGNTIYF. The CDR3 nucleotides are TGTGCCAGCAGCGGAGGCAACTCTGGAAACACCATATATTTT.

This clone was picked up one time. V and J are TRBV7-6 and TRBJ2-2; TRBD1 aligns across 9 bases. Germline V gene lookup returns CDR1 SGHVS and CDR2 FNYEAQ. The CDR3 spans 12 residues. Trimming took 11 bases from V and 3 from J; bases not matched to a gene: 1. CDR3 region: CAGQGYTGELFF. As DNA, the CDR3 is TGTGCCGGACAGGGGTACACCGGGGAGCTGTTTTTT.

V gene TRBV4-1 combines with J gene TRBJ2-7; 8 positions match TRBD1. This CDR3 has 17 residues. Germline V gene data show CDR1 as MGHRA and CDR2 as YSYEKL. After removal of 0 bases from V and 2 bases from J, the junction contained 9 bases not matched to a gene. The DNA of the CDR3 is TGCGCCAGCAGCCAAGATTTGGAGACAGGGGACACCTACGAGCAGTACTTC. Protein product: CASSQDLETGDTYEQYF.

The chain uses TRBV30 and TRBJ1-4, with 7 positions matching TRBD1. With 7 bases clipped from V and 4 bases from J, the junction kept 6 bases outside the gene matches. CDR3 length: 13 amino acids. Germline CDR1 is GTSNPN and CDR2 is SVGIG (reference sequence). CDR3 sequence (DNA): TGTGCCTACACCGGGACAGTTAATGAAAAACTGTTTTTT. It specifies CAYTGTVNEKLFF. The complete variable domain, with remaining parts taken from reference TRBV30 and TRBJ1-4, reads SQTIHQWPATLVQPVGSPLSLECTVEGTSNPNLYWYRQAAGRGLQLLFYSVGIGQISSEVPQNLSASRPQDRQFILSSKKLLLSDSGFYLCAYTGTVNEKLFFGSGTQLSVL.

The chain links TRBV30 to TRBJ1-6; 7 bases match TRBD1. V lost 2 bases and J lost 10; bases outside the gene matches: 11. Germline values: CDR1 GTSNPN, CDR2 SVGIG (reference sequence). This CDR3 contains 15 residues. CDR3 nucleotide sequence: TGTGCCTGGAGTTTGACAGGGTCTACGGGCTCACCCCTCCACTTT. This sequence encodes CAWSLTGSTGSPLHF.

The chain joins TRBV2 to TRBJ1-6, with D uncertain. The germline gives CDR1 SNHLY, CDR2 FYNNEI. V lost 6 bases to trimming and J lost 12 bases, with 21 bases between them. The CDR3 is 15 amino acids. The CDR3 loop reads CASREPGSTGLPLHF. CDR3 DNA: TGTGCCAGCAGGGAACCGGGATCCACGGGTTTACCCCTCCACTTT.

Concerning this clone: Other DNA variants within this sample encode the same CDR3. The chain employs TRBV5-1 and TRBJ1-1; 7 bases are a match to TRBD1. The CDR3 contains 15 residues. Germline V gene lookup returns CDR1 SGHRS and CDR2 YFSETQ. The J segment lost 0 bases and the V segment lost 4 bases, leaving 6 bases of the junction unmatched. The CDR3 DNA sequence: TGCGCCAGCAGCGGACGACAGGGTATGAACACTGAAGCTTTCTTT. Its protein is CASSGRQGMNTEAFF.

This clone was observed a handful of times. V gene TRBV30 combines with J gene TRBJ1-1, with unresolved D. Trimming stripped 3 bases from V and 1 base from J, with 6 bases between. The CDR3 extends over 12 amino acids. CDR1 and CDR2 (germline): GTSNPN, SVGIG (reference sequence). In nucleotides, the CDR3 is TGTGCCTGGAGCGCAGAGAACACTGAAGCTTTCTTT. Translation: CAWSAENTEAFF.

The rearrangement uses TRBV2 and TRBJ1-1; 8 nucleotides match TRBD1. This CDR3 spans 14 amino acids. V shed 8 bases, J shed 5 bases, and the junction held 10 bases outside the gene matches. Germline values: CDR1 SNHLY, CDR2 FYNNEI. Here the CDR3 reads CASGRQGRTTEAFF. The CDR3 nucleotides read TGTGCCAGCGGCAGACAGGGGCGAACAACTGAAGCTTTCTTT.

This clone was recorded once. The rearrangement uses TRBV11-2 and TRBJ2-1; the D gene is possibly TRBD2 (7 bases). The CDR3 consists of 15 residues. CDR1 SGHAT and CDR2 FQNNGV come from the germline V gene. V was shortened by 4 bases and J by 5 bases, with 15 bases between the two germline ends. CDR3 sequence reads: CASSSRGATNNEQFF. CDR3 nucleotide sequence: TGTGCCAGCAGCTCCCGGGGGGCCACCAACAATGAGCAGTTCTTC.